A single sample is the source of the 17 T cell receptor beta chains below, sequenced in a study of blood T cell repertoires in COVID-19. Data came from immunoSEQ multiplex PCR; TCRdb stores just in-frame clones and leaves some out. The profile shows 300,000 or so clones, around 88% of them singletons. Sequenced: peripheral blood. The receptors here all came from a woman aged 25 to 39 who had recovered from COVID-19.

This clone has a handful of counts. This chain links TRBV6-1 with TRBJ1-1, with D unresolved. Germline CDR1 is MNHNS and CDR2 is SASEGT. The V and J ends lost 8 bases and 0 bases respectively, with 10 bases between them. The CDR3 consists of 13 residues. CDR3 DNA sequence: TGTGCCAGCGTGAGACACATGAACACTGAAGCTTTCTTT. The encoded protein is CASVRHMNTEAFF.

The table lists this clone with a count of one. The chain uses TRBV7-9 and TRBJ2-1, with 14 bases aligning to TRBD2. Germline V CDR1 and CDR2: SEHNR, FQNEAQ (reference sequence). The CDR3 sequence is 18 residues long. With V trimmed by 6 bases and J by 7 bases, 14 bases remained unmatched. The CDR3 loop is CASRLRDSGLAGGNEQFF. Written as DNA, the CDR3 is TGTGCCAGCAGGCTCCGGGACTCCGGACTAGCGGGGGGTAATGAGCAGTTCTTC.

The chain joins TRBV9 to TRBJ2-7, with 8 nucleotides matching TRBD2. Germline assignment: CDR1 SGDLS and CDR2 YYNGEE. The CDR3 consists of 15 residues. The junction had 11 bases not matched to a gene; V was cut back by 3 bases and J by 6 bases. The CDR3 DNA reads as TGTGCCAGCAGCGGACCACGCGGGGGGTCTAGCGAGCAGTACTTC. As protein: CASSGPRGGSSEQYF.

The chain carries TRBV5-6 and TRBJ1-1; unclear D gene. Germline V CDR1 and CDR2: SGHDT, YYEEEE. The V end was cut by 0 bases, the J end by 1 base, with 13 bases between. The CDR3 runs 16 residues. CDR3 DNA: TGTGCCAGCAGCTTGGTTGGGATCGGGGAGAACACTGAAGCTTTCTTT. Translated, it gives CASSLVGIGENTEAFF.

This sequence joins TRBV6-5 and TRBJ2-3; D is possibly TRBD2 (7 bases). The CDR3 length is 16 residues. Germline CDR1 and CDR2: MNHEY and SVGAGI. V gave up 4 bases and J gave up 0 bases, with 14 bases separating them. The DNA of the CDR3 is TGTGCCAGCAGTTTGGACGGGGGGCCAAGCACAGATACGCAGTATTTT. Its translation is CASSLDGGPSTDTQYF.

V is TRBV21-1 and J is TRBJ1-6; the table's D gene call, TRBD1, was not cross checked with the DNA. TRBV21-1 constitutes a pseudogene. CDR3 length equals 17 residues. CDR3 amino acids: CASSTPGQGGYNSPLHF. The CDR3 coding sequence is TGTGCCAGCAGCACCCCTGGACAGGGTGGCTATAATTCACCCCTCCACTTT.

V is TRBV7-3 and J is TRBJ2-6; 9 bases are shared with TRBD1. The CDR3 has 17 amino acids. J was trimmed by 2 bases and V by 3 bases; bases with no gene match: 5. Germline CDR1 SGHTA, CDR2 FQGTGA. The CDR3 coding sequence is TGTGCCAGCAGCTTGACAGGGGGTCACACTGGGGCCAACGTCCTGACTTTC. It translates to CASSLTGGHTGANVLTF.

V gene TRBV6-5 combines with J gene TRBJ1-1; D perhaps matches TRBD1 (5 bases). The germline V gene has CDR1 MNHEY and CDR2 SVGAGI. The CDR3 spans 16 residues. V was pared by 1 base and J by 5 bases, with 17 bases between. Here the CDR3 reads CASSYLNGHFLTEAFF. CDR3 bases: TGTGCCAGCAGTTACTTGAACGGACACTTCTTGACTGAAGCTTTCTTT.

The gene calls are TRBV5-1 and TRBJ2-7; 9 bases line up with TRBD1. Germline V lookup: CDR1 SGHRS, CDR2 YFSETQ. The junction had 4 bases not matched to a gene; V was cut back by 0 bases and J by 3 bases. CDR3 size: 15 residues. CDR3 sequence (DNA): TGCGCCAGCAGCTTGGCCGGGACAGGGTTCTACGAGCAGTACTTC. Amino acids: CASSLAGTGFYEQYF.

The chain links TRBV7-7 to TRBJ2-5, with 7 bases fitting TRBD1. J lost 2 bases, V lost 5 bases, and 5 bases had no gene match. The length of the CDR3 is 14 residues. Germline V gene data show CDR1 as SSHAT and CDR2 as FNYEAQ (reference sequence). This chain's CDR3 is CASSPDREQETQYF. DNA of the CDR3: TGTGCCAGCAGCCCAGACAGGGAACAAGAGACCCAGTACTTC.

This chain links TRBV5-1 with TRBJ2-7; 10 bases line up with TRBD1. The CDR3 is made up of 15 amino acids. Germline V gives CDR1 SGHRS, CDR2 YFSETQ. J lost 6 bases, V lost 2 bases, and 8 bases had no gene match. The CDR3 protein is CASSFGGQGPREQYF. The CDR3 DNA reads TGCGCCAGCAGCTTTGGGGGACAGGGGCCCCGCGAGCAGTACTTC.

This clone has more than one count but fewer than ten. V gene TRBV7-3 combines with J gene TRBJ2-7; 7 positions agree with TRBD2. CDR1 and CDR2 (germline): SGHTA, FQGTGA. The CDR3 length is 13 residues. V was clipped by 6 bases and J by 4 bases; unmatched bases: 6. The CDR3 region has the DNA TGTGCCAGCAGTTCCGGACTAGGGTACGAGCAGTACTTC. This sequence encodes CASSSGLGYEQYF. The full variable domain, rest sourced from reference TRBV7-3 and TRBJ2-7, is GAGVSQTPSNKVTEKGKYVELRCDPISGHTALYWYRQSLGQGPEFLIYFQGTGAADDSGLPNDRFFAVRPEGSVSTLKIQRTERGDSAVYLCASSSGLGYEQYFGPGTRLTVT.

Worth noting for this clone: A much larger clone is a single base away; this may be a read error. The CDR3 nucleotides are TGTGCCAGCAGCGACAGCTCTGGGGCCAACGTCCTGACTTTC. It codes for CASSDSSGANVLTF. This chain joins TRBV25-1 and TRBJ2-6, with D possibly being TRBD1 (5 bases). CDR1 and CDR2 (germline): MGHDK, SYGVNS. The CDR3 loop spans 14 amino acids. The ends were cut back, 6 bases at V and 0 bases at J, with 6 bases in the middle.

The chain is built from TRBV4-1 and TRBJ2-5; 9 bases are a match to TRBD2. Germline V gives CDR1 MGHRA, CDR2 YSYEKL. This CDR3 contains 15 residues. The junction had 7 bases not matched to a gene; V was cut back by 3 bases and J by 5 bases. CDR3 sequence reads: CASSQGGLARETQYF. The CDR3, as DNA: TGCGCCAGCAGCCAGGGGGGACTAGCCCGCGAGACCCAGTACTTC.

The chain is built from TRBV7-9 and TRBJ2-5; TRBD1 agrees at 7 bases. The germline V gene has CDR1 SEHNR and CDR2 FQNEAQ (reference sequence). This CDR3 has 14 residues. The junction had 8 bases not matched to a gene; V was cut back by 5 bases and J by 5 bases. CDR3 in amino acids: CASSPRQGKETQYF. The CDR3 DNA reads TGTGCCAGCAGCCCACGACAGGGAAAGGAGACCCAGTACTTC.

The chain has TRBV27 and TRBJ1-2; 8 nucleotides agree with TRBD1. Per germline, CDR1 MNHEY and CDR2 SMNVEV (reference sequence). This CDR3 comprises 18 residues. The ends lost 5 bases at V and 3 bases at J; junction bases unmatched: 17. The CDR3 nucleotides read TGTGCCAGCAGTCTCCTACCGGGACAGGCAGGTCAACACTATGGCTACACCTTC. This sequence encodes CASSLLPGQAGQHYGYTF.

The chain has TRBV15 and TRBJ1-5; no firm D call. V lost 0 bases, J lost 1 base, and 4 bases lay in between. CDR1 and CDR2 (germline): LNHNV, YYDKDF (reference sequence). The length of the CDR3 is 14 residues. The CDR3 DNA reads TGTGCCACCAGCAGAGAGCAGAGCAATCAGCCCCAGCATTTT. Its protein product is CATSREQSNQPQHF.